This entry lists 28 T cell receptor beta chains sequenced from one sample in a study of blood T cell repertoires in COVID-19. Profiled with immunoSEQ multiplex PCR; TCRdb holds only in-frame clones, not every one. The sample carries some 200,000 clones, about nine tenths recorded once. Sequenced input: PBMCs or T cells enriched from blood (not recorded which). Every receptor here comes from a woman in her twenties or thirties who had recovered from COVID-19.

The chain is built from TRBV6-5 and TRBJ2-7; D remains unclear. The CDR3 covers 12 residues. The germline gives CDR1 MNHEY, CDR2 SVGAGI. Between the trimmed V and J ends, which lost 8 bases and 0 bases, there was a span of 8 bases. The CDR3 is CASALNSYEQYF. For the CDR3, the DNA is TGTGCCAGCGCACTGAACTCCTACGAGCAGTACTTC.

V and J are TRBV6-6 and TRBJ1-5, with D maybe TRBD1 (5 bases). Trimming left V 5 bases short and J 4 bases short, with 21 bases between. Germline-derived CDR1 and CDR2 are MNHNY and SVGAGI (reference sequence). The CDR3 is made up of 17 amino acids. CDR3 nucleotides: TGTGCCAGCAGTCCCGGGGGGGGGTCCCCATCGAATCAGCCCCAGCATTTT. This sequence encodes CASSPGGGSPSNQPQHF.

The V gene is TRBV9, the J gene TRBJ2-5, with 8 positions matching TRBD2. Germline trimming cut 2 bases from V and 5 bases from J; bases unmatched to any gene: 8. Germline CDR1 is SGDLS and CDR2 is YYNGEE. CDR3 length equals 15 residues. DNA for the CDR3: TGTGCCAGCAGCGTGAGCCCCGGGGGGGTGGAGACCCAGTACTTC. It codes for CASSVSPGGVETQYF.

The chain couples TRBV12-5 to TRBJ2-3, with TRBD1 matching over 8 bases. The CDR3 extends over 17 amino acids. Losses at the gene ends were 0 bases for V and 6 bases for J; bases not matched to a gene: 11. Germline V gives CDR1 LGHNT, CDR2 FRNRAP. The CDR3, as DNA: TGTGCTAGTGGTTTGGTAAGGGAGACAGGGGTCGCTGATACGCAGTATTTT. The encoded protein is CASGLVRETGVADTQYF.

The chain uses TRBV30 and TRBJ2-2; D is ambiguous. CDR1 is GTSNPN, CDR2 SVGIG, per germline (reference sequence). V dropped 4 bases and J dropped 6 bases, with 12 bases sitting between them. This CDR3 has 13 residues. CDR3 region: CAWTETWAGELFF. CDR3 sequence (DNA): TGTGCCTGGACCGAGACATGGGCCGGGGAGCTGTTTTTT. Using reference TRBV30 and TRBJ2-2 for the parts outside the CDR3, the full variable domain is SQTIHQWPATLVQPVGSPLSLECTVEGTSNPNLYWYRQAAGRGLQLLFYSVGIGQISSEVPQNLSASRPQDRQFILSSKKLLLSDSGFYLCAWTETWAGELFFGEGSRLTVL.

J is TRBJ1-3 and V is TRBV4-1; D gene unclear. CDR1 is MGHRA, CDR2 YSYEKL, per germline. With 4 bases removed from V and 4 bases from J, the gap between germline ends came to 14 bases. The CDR3 runs to 15 residues. The CDR3 DNA follows: TGCGCCAGCAGCCTAGCTTCGGGAATAGGAAACACCATATATTTT. Its translation is CASSLASGIGNTIYF.

The rearrangement links TRBV5-1 to TRBJ2-2, with 7 bases matching TRBD2. Trimming took 0 bases from V and 1 from J; bases not matched to a gene: 9. Per germline, CDR1 SGHRS and CDR2 YFSETQ. This CDR3 has 18 amino acids. Here the CDR3 DNA reads TGCGCCAGCAGCTTGGTCCCCCCCGGCGGGGGGAACACCGGGGAGCTGTTTTTT. This gives the protein CASSLVPPGGGNTGELFF. The whole variable domain, filled in from reference TRBV5-1 and TRBJ2-2, reads KAGVTQTPRYLIKTRGQQVTLSCSPISGHRSVSWYQQTPGQGLQFLFEYFSETQRNKGNFPGRFSGRQFSNSRSEMNVSTLELGDSALYLCASSLVPPGGGNTGELFFGEGSRLTVL.

The CDR3 loop is CATSDSDRPSYEQYF. The DNA for the CDR3 is TGTGCCACCAGTGACTCAGACAGACCGTCCTACGAGCAGTACTTC. The J gene is TRBJ2-7, the V gene TRBV24-1, with D possibly matching TRBD1 (5 bases). The germline V gene has CDR1 KGHDR and CDR2 SFDVKD. CDR3 length equals 15 residues. Trimming took 4 bases from V and 1 from J, leaving 13 bases between them.

The genes are TRBV5-1 and TRBJ1-1; weak D call: TRBD1 (5 bases). This CDR3 has 14 amino acids. CDR1 is SGHRS, CDR2 YFSETQ, per germline. Trimming took 4 bases from V and 5 from J, leaving 15 bases between them. The DNA of the CDR3 is TGCGCCAGCAGCAAGAATCAGGGAAGGACTGAAGCTTTCTTT. It codes for CASSKNQGRTEAFF.

The gene calls are TRBV19 and TRBJ2-7; 11 positions agree with TRBD2. The CDR3 spans 16 residues. Trimming took 5 bases from V and 2 from J; bases not matched to a gene: 8. CDR1 and CDR2 (germline): LNHDA, SQIVND (reference sequence). The CDR3 DNA is TGTGCCAGTAGTCGGGGCCCTAGCGGGGGGACCTACGAGCAGTACTTC. Protein product: CASSRGPSGGTYEQYF.

The gene calls are TRBV12-5 and TRBJ2-7, with D uncertain. The V gene lost 2 bases and the J gene lost 9 bases, with 5 bases spanning the gap. CDR3 size: 10 residues. CDR1 and CDR2 (germline): LGHNT, FRNRAP. The CDR3: CASGLSVQYF. The CDR3 DNA reads as TGTGCTAGTGGTTTGTCCGTGCAGTACTTC. Full variable domain (missing parts from reference TRBV12-5 and TRBJ2-7): DARVTQTPRHKVTEMGQEVTMRCQPILGHNTVFWYRQTMMQGLELLAYFRNRAPLDDSGMPKDRFSAEMPDATLATLKIQPSEPRDSAVYFCASGLSVQYFGPGTRLTVT.

The rearrangement joins TRBV9 to TRBJ1-2; no clear D. This CDR3 spans 13 amino acids. Germline loops: CDR1 SGDLS, CDR2 YYNGEE. V was cut by 3 bases and J by 8 bases, with 14 bases left in between. The CDR3 nucleotides read TGTGCCAGCAGCGCTTCTCTATCCGAGGGCTACACCTTC. Translation gives CASSASLSEGYTF.

The rearrangement joins TRBV2 to TRBJ2-7; the match to TRBD1 covers 8 bases. The CDR3 is made up of 15 amino acids. Losses at the gene ends were 3 bases for V and 2 bases for J; bases not matched to a gene: 6. Germline V gene sequence: CDR1 SNHLY, CDR2 FYNNEI. The CDR3: CASSEYWTGTYEQYF. The CDR3 bases are TGTGCCAGCAGTGAGTATTGGACAGGGACCTACGAGCAGTACTTC.

The V call is TRBV3-1 (or the pseudogene TRBV3-2), the J call TRBJ2-1, with 8 bases that match TRBD2. Germline CDR1 is LGHDT and CDR2 is YNNKEL (reference sequence). The J segment lost 6 bases and the V segment lost 2 bases, leaving 15 bases of the junction unmatched. The CDR3 length is 18 residues. The CDR3, as DNA: TGTGCCAGCAGCCAACATTTCGGACTAGCCAGAGCGGGCAATGAGCAGTTCTTC. Amino acids: CASSQHFGLARAGNEQFF.

The chain recombines TRBV11-3 with TRBJ1-4; a weak D match, TRBD1 (5 bases). Deletions cut 3 bases from V and 8 bases from J, with 16 bases between. The germline V gene has CDR1 SGHNT and CDR2 YENEEA. The CDR3 is made up of 15 amino acids. The CDR3 DNA sequence: TGTGCCAGCAGCTTCCGGACACAAGGCACCGAAAAACTGTTTTTT. Amino acids: CASSFRTQGTEKLFF.

This sequence joins TRBV15 and TRBJ1-1, with 7 bases identical to TRBD1. The J segment lost 11 bases and the V segment lost 4 bases, leaving 19 bases of the junction unmatched. The CDR3 runs 16 residues. From germline, CDR1 is LNHNV and CDR2 YYDKDF (reference sequence). The CDR3 DNA sequence: TGTGCCACCAGCACAGCCCCTGGGGACAGTTATCCCGGGGCTTTCTTT. Translating gives CATSTAPGDSYPGAFF. Drawing the rest from reference TRBV15 and TRBJ1-1, the complete variable domain is DAMVIQNPRYQVTQFGKPVTLSCSQTLNHNVMYWYQQKSSQAPKLLFHYYDKDFNNEADTPDNFQSRRPNTSFCFLDIRSPGLGDTAMYLCATSTAPGDSYPGAFFGQGTRLTVV.

The chain employs TRBV6-2 or TRBV6-3 and TRBJ2-3; tentative D call: TRBD2 (6 bases). Trimming left V 6 bases short and J 8 bases short, with 12 bases between. The CDR3 runs to 12 residues. Germline V gene sequence: CDR1 MNHEY, CDR2 SVGEGT. This CDR3 reads CASSEGLLTQYF. DNA of the CDR3: TGTGCCAGCAGCGAGGGACTGCTTACGCAGTATTTT.

This clone came up once. The CDR3 nucleotides are TGTGCCAGCAGCAAAGAAGATTTGTGGACAGGGCTCAATCAGCCCCAGCATTTT. This codes for CASSKEDLWTGLNQPQHF. The rearrangement links TRBV21-1 to TRBJ1-5; TRBD1 is the table's D call and was not checked against the DNA. TRBV21-1 is labeled a pseudogene. CDR3 length: 18 residues.

This chain joins TRBV6-4 and TRBJ2-2; 10 positions agree with TRBD2. V lost 5 bases to trimming and J lost 1 base; unmatched junction nucleotides: 4. From germline, CDR1 is MRHNA and CDR2 SNTAGT. The CDR3 runs to 16 residues. The CDR3 protein is CASSHGTSENTGELFF. CDR3 DNA sequence: TGTGCCAGCAGTCACGGGACTAGCGAGAACACCGGGGAGCTGTTTTTT.

Only a few counts were recorded for this clone. Additional DNA sequences in this sample encode the identical CDR3. The chain couples TRBV19 to TRBJ1-3; a possible D gene is TRBD1 (5 bases). The germline V and J ends were trimmed by 4 bases and 0 bases, with 13 bases remaining between them. CDR1 and CDR2 (germline): LNHDA, SQIVND (reference sequence). The CDR3 has 16 residues. CDR3 amino acids: CASSTPGSSSGNTIYF. CDR3 nucleotide sequence: TGTGCCAGTAGTACCCCAGGGTCCTCCTCTGGAAACACCATATATTTT.

This clone was recorded only once. J is TRBJ2-7 and V is TRBV7-2, with 8 bases matching TRBD1. V dropped 4 bases and J dropped 4; count of bases not matched to a gene: 21. CDR1 and CDR2 (germline): SGHTA, FQGNSA. CDR3 length: 19 residues. DNA of the CDR3: TGTGCCAGCAGCTCGCGACAGGGGTCGGCCTACATCCTATCATACGAGCAGTACTTC. Its protein is CASSSRQGSAYILSYEQYF.

This chain uses TRBV6-5 with TRBJ1-2; tentative D call: TRBD1 (5 bases). Trimming stripped 8 bases from V and 3 bases from J, with 19 bases between. The CDR3 spans 15 residues. Germline-derived CDR1 and CDR2 are MNHEY and SVGAGI. The CDR3 is CASGAGGALYYGYTF. The CDR3 DNA reads as TGTGCCAGCGGCGCGGGAGGGGCTCTGTACTATGGCTACACCTTC.

Remarks on this clone: Other nucleotide sequences in the sample specify the same CDR3. This chain connects TRBV6-2 or TRBV6-3 to TRBJ1-1; 7 bases agree with TRBD1. V was pared by 2 bases and J by 5 bases, with 8 bases of the junction left unmatched. Per germline, CDR1 MNHEY and CDR2 SVGEGT. This CDR3 is built from 15 residues. The CDR3 sequence is CASSYTLTGLTEAFF. CDR3 DNA sequence: TGTGCCAGCAGTTACACTTTGACAGGGCTAACTGAAGCTTTCTTT.

This clone was detected only once. This chain joins TRBV5-1 and TRBJ1-4, with no clear D. Trimming stripped 4 bases from V and 3 bases from J, with 13 bases between. This CDR3 is built from 15 residues. Germline lookup yields CDR1 SGHRS and CDR2 YFSETQ. The CDR3 bases are TGCGCCAGCAGCGAAGGTATCCAGGCTAATGAAAAACTGTTTTTT. Translated: CASSEGIQANEKLFF.

The rearrangement links TRBV7-6 to TRBJ2-2; 13 bases are shared with TRBD2. This CDR3 has 18 residues. V shed 5 bases and J 7 bases; nucleotides not matched to a gene: 13. The V gene's germline CDR1 is SGHVS and CDR2 FNYEAQ. The chain's CDR3 is CASSITSGRANDNGELFF. In DNA, the CDR3 is TGTGCCAGCAGCATAACTAGCGGGAGGGCCAATGACAACGGGGAGCTGTTTTTT.

The genes are TRBV9 and TRBJ2-3, with TRBD2 identical over 8 bases. CDR1 SGDLS and CDR2 YYNGEE come from the germline V gene. J lost 0 bases, V lost 4 bases, and 4 bases had no gene match. This CDR3 region has 15 residues. CDR3 DNA: TGTGCCAGCAGCCGGGGGGGCGCGAGCACAGATACGCAGTATTTT. Its translation: CASSRGGASTDTQYF.

The chain carries TRBV6-5 and TRBJ2-7; D not certain. This CDR3 comprises 13 residues. Germline-derived CDR1 and CDR2 are MNHEY and SVGAGI. The V end was cut by 3 bases, the J end by 6 bases, with 12 bases between. CDR3 nucleotides: TGTGCCAGCAGTTATAACGACCCGGGCGAGCAGTACTTC. Its protein is CASSYNDPGEQYF.

V usage is TRBV5-1 and J usage is TRBJ2-3; TRBD2 aligns across 10 bases. V lost 2 bases to trimming and J lost 4 bases; unmatched junction nucleotides: 10. Germline lookup yields CDR1 SGHRS and CDR2 YFSETQ. The CDR3 totals 17 residues. The CDR3 DNA is TGCGCCAGCAGCTTTGTGGCTAGCGGGGGAGGGGCAGATACGCAGTATTTT. Its protein is CASSFVASGGGADTQYF.